Each of the 31 T cell receptor beta chains below was sequenced from the same sample in a study of CXCR4 blockade with PD-1 therapy in pancreatic cancer. Sequencing used immunoSEQ multiplex PCR; TCRdb keeps in-frame clones, though not all of them. The data show around 6,400 clones, 35% seen once. The specimen was tumor tissue. All receptors derive from a human donor with pancreatic ductal adenocarcinoma.

The chain links TRBV29-1 to TRBJ2-3; no clear D gene. V lost 5 bases to trimming and J lost 5 bases, with 14 bases between them. Germline assignment: CDR1 SQVTM and CDR2 ANQGSEA. The CDR3 extends over 13 amino acids. The CDR3 DNA is TGCAGCGTTCAGAGCCCCACACGAGATACGCAGTATTTT. It translates to CSVQSPTRDTQYF.

This clone came up a few times. The V call is TRBV5-1, the J call TRBJ2-2; D gene uncertain. CDR1 is SGHRS, CDR2 YFSETQ, per germline. The V end lost 7 bases, the J end lost 6 bases, and 19 bases lay between the germline ends. There are 15 residues in the CDR3. The CDR3 sequence is CASAPTPTSSGELFF. CDR3 nucleotide sequence: TGCGCCAGCGCCCCGACCCCCACCAGCTCCGGGGAGCTGTTTTTT.

CDR3 in DNA: TGTGCCAGTAGTATAGGCCAGGTATACAATGAGCAGTTCTTC. It is translated as CASSIGQVYNEQFF. The chain carries TRBV19 and TRBJ2-1; unclear D gene. The CDR3 extends over 14 amino acids. With 1 base removed from V and 4 bases from J, the gap between germline ends came to 8 bases. Germline V lookup: CDR1 LNHDA, CDR2 SQIVND (reference sequence).

This clone was picked up a small number of times. The chain is built from TRBV4-1 and TRBJ2-5; 11 positions agree with TRBD2. In germline, CDR1 is MGHRA, CDR2 YSYEKL. CDR3 size: 17 residues. J was trimmed by 5 bases and V by 0 bases; bases with no gene match: 8. The CDR3 nucleotides read TGCGCCAGCAGCCAAGATGGTCTAGCGGGAGGCCGGGAGACCCAGTACTTC. Translation: CASSQDGLAGGRETQYF.

There are a few counts of this clone. The J gene is TRBJ1-1, the V gene TRBV11-3; D not certain. The CDR3 runs to 15 residues. Per the germline V gene, CDR1 is SGHNT and CDR2 is YENEEA. Trimming cost V 0 bases and J 1 base, with 9 bases left between them. CDR3 protein: CASSLEGTANTEAFF. CDR3 nucleotides: TGTGCCAGCAGCTTAGAAGGCACGGCGAACACTGAAGCTTTCTTT.

This clone was found once. The V and J genes are TRBV28 and TRBJ2-5, with D possibly TRBD2 on 5 matching bases. Deletions cut 10 bases from V and 3 bases from J, with 15 bases between. The CDR3 spans 13 residues. Germline V gene sequence: CDR1 MDHEN, CDR2 SYDVKM. The DNA of the CDR3 is TGTGCCACCGGTGGGCTAGCCGAAGAGACCCAGTACTTC. Amino acid sequence: CATGGLAEETQYF.

This clone has just a few counts. The rearrangement joins TRBV6-8 to TRBJ2-3, with D possibly matching TRBD2 (6 bases). CDR1 MNHGY and CDR2 SAAAGT come from the germline V gene. The CDR3 has 17 residues. Trimming took 6 bases from V and 4 from J, leaving 23 bases between them. This CDR3 is CASREWPAGPGADTQYF. The CDR3 nucleotides read TGTGCCAGCAGGGAGTGGCCAGCGGGCCCTGGGGCAGATACGCAGTATTTT.

This chain uses TRBV6-8 with TRBJ1-5; no clear D gene. The length of the CDR3 is 16 residues. CDR1 is MNHGY, CDR2 SAAAGT, per germline. V lost 4 bases and J 3 bases, leaving 16 bases between the germline ends. CDR3 in DNA: TGTGCCAGCAGTTCCCTGAGGCGCACCATCAATCAGCCCCAGCATTTT. Its translation: CASSSLRRTINQPQHF.

This clone was detected a few times. The V gene is TRBV6-8, the J gene TRBJ2-2, with D perhaps TRBD1 (6 bases). V lost 6 bases and J 3 bases, leaving 20 bases between the germline ends. The germline V gene has CDR1 MNHGY and CDR2 SAAAGT. The CDR3 runs to 17 residues. The CDR3 DNA sequence: TGTGCCAGCAGCCACAGTCCCCAGGGGCGGTACACCGGGGAGCTGTTTTTT. It yields the protein CASSHSPQGRYTGELFF.

This clone has a count of ten or more. The CDR3 here is CAISPAGVRKETQYF. CDR3 bases: TGTGCCATCAGCCCGGCTGGGGTTCGGAAAGAGACCCAGTACTTC. The gene calls are TRBV6-8 and TRBJ2-5; D remains unclear. The V end was cut by 10 bases, the J end by 3 bases, with 21 bases between. Germline V CDR1 and CDR2: MNHGY, SAAAGT. This CDR3 region has 15 residues.

This clone was counted many times. The DNA for the CDR3 is TGTGCCAGCAGCCTCATCCGGACTAGCGTCAACGAGCAGTACTTC. Amino acid sequence: CASSLIRTSVNEQYF. The chain links TRBV11-3 to TRBJ2-7, with 9 bases that match TRBD2. This CDR3 is 15 amino acids long. Germline V gene lookup returns CDR1 SGHNT and CDR2 YENEEA. V lost 5 bases and J lost 5; bases outside the gene matches: 10.

This rearrangement joins TRBV19 to TRBJ1-5; D is perhaps TRBD1 (5 bases). Trimming took 7 bases from V and 4 from J, leaving 17 bases between them. Germline lookup yields CDR1 LNHDA and CDR2 SQIVND (reference sequence). There are 15 residues in the CDR3. The CDR3 DNA is TGTGCCAGTAATCGAGGAAGGGGAGATAATCAGCCCCAGCATTTT. It translates to CASNRGRGDNQPQHF.

This clone was observed a few times. The CDR3 sequence: CASSLRSGIPTYEQYF. CDR3 nucleotide sequence: TGTGCCAGTAGTTTGAGGAGCGGGATACCGACCTACGAGCAGTACTTC. The chain carries TRBV19 and TRBJ2-7, with 7 positions matching TRBD2. CDR1 is LNHDA, CDR2 SQIVND, per germline (reference sequence). V shed 5 bases, J shed 2 bases, and the junction held 12 bases outside the gene matches. The CDR3 extends over 16 amino acids.

Here the CDR3 DNA reads TGCAGCATAGCCCCAGCGGGAGGGGAGACCCAGTACTTC. Amino acids: CSIAPAGGETQYF. This chain joins TRBV29-1 and TRBJ2-5, with 10 bases lining up with TRBD2. The V and J ends lost 8 bases and 5 bases, in that order; junction bases with no gene match: 8. The CDR3 is 13 amino acids. From germline, CDR1 is SQVTM and CDR2 ANQGSEA.

The chain carries TRBV29-1 and TRBJ1-4; tentatively, D is TRBD1 (6 bases). The CDR3 has 13 residues. V dropped 5 bases and J dropped 8 bases, with 15 bases sitting between them. Germline V gene lookup returns CDR1 SQVTM and CDR2 ANQGSEA. The CDR3 bases are TGCAGCGTTTCACCCGGAAGGGGGGAAAAACTGTTTTTT. It encodes CSVSPGRGEKLFF.

V usage is TRBV12-5 and J usage is TRBJ2-5; D may be TRBD1 or TRBD2 (5 bases each). CDR3 length: 15 residues. Germline V gene lookup returns CDR1 LGHNT and CDR2 FRNRAP. CDR3 in DNA: TGTGCCAGCATTCGGGACCGCTCCCTCCAAGAGACCCAGTACTTC. Amino acids: CASIRDRSLQETQYF. Full variable domain (rest looked up from reference TRBV12-5 and TRBJ2-5): DARVTQTPRHKVTEMGQEVTMRCQPILGHNTVFWYRQTMMQGLELLAYFRNRAPLDDSGMPKDRFSAEMPDATLATLKIQPSEPRDSAVYFCASIRDRSLQETQYFGPGTRLLVL.

Here the CDR3 reads CASSIVGAASGSSYNEQFF. The DNA of the CDR3 is TGTGCCAGTAGTATAGTTGGGGCCGCTAGCGGCAGCTCCTACAATGAGCAGTTCTTC. The V and J genes are TRBV19 and TRBJ2-1; 7 nucleotides line up with TRBD2. This CDR3 comprises 19 residues. Per germline, CDR1 LNHDA and CDR2 SQIVND (reference sequence). V lost 1 base and J lost 0; bases outside the gene matches: 12.

The rearrangement joins TRBV4-1 to TRBJ2-7; 7 bases are a match to TRBD2. Looked up from germline, CDR1 is MGHRA and CDR2 is YSYEKL. This CDR3 contains 16 residues. Trimming cost V 1 base and J 1 base; bases outside gene matches: 7. CDR3 sequence reads: CASSQVLAEESYEQYF. The DNA for the CDR3 is TGCGCCAGCAGCCAAGTCCTAGCGGAGGAATCCTACGAGCAGTACTTC.

The V and J genes are TRBV19 and TRBJ2-7, with 12 bases lining up with TRBD1. The length of the CDR3 is 15 residues. CDR1 LNHDA and CDR2 SQIVND come from the germline V gene (reference sequence). J gave up 4 bases and V 1 base, and 2 bases lay outside the gene matches. CDR3 loop: CASSIGGQGAYEQYF. Here the CDR3 DNA reads TGTGCCAGTAGTATAGGGGGACAGGGGGCGTACGAGCAGTACTTC.

Here the CDR3 reads CASSIMAGAHEQFF. The CDR3 nucleotides are TGTGCCAGCAGTATAATGGCGGGAGCACATGAGCAGTTCTTC. V gene TRBV6-8 combines with J gene TRBJ2-1, with 7 positions matching TRBD2. Germline V gene data show CDR1 as MNHGY and CDR2 as SAAAGT. The CDR3 runs to 14 residues. Germline trimming cut 5 bases from V and 8 bases from J; bases unmatched to any gene: 9.

Regarding this clone: The junction does not match germline at one end; this may be a read error. The chain employs TRBV5-1 and TRBJ2-7, with D possibly being TRBD2 (6 bases). The CDR3 extends over 15 amino acids. Germline assignment: CDR1 SGHRS and CDR2 YFSETQ. CDR3 protein: CVSSLGGNLEYEQYF. In nucleotides, the CDR3 is TGCGTCAGCAGCTTAGGAGGGAACCTAGAGTACGAGCAGTACTTC.

This clone is medium-sized by share. V is TRBV9 and J is TRBJ2-1; tentative D call: TRBD2 (5 bases). CDR3 size: 15 residues. The germline gives CDR1 SGDLS, CDR2 YYNGEE. Trimming left V 1 base short and J 4 bases short, with 12 bases between. As DNA, the CDR3 is TGTGCCAGCAGCGTACTAGCCGTACCATACAATGAGCAGTTCTTC. Protein sequence: CASSVLAVPYNEQFF.

J is TRBJ2-5 and V is TRBV11-3; 12 nucleotides line up with TRBD1. Trimming cost V 5 bases and J 0 bases; bases outside gene matches: 4. The germline V gene has CDR1 SGHNT and CDR2 YENEEA. The CDR3 runs to 16 residues. CDR3 sequence: CASSPGQGAYQETQYF. DNA of the CDR3: TGTGCCAGCAGCCCGGGACAGGGGGCCTACCAAGAGACCCAGTACTTC. The variable domain in full, with the rest retrieved from reference TRBV11-3 and TRBJ2-5, is EAGVVQSPRYKIIEKKQPVAFWCNPISGHNTLYWYLQNLGQGPELLIRYENEEAVDDSQLPKDRFSAERLKGVDSTLKIQPAELGDSAVYLCASSPGQGAYQETQYFGPGTRLLVL.

A single count supports this clone. The chain joins TRBV18 to TRBJ1-3, with D tentatively TRBD1 (5 bases). This CDR3 spans 16 amino acids. In germline, CDR1 is KGHSH, CDR2 LQKENI. The V gene lost 5 bases and the J gene lost 2 bases, with 16 bases spanning the gap. The CDR3 here is CASSSAQGLTGNTIYF. For the CDR3, the DNA is TGTGCCAGCTCATCGGCTCAGGGATTGACTGGAAACACCATATATTTT.

The chain is built from TRBV19 and TRBJ1-5; 9 bases match TRBD1. Germline trimming cut 5 bases from V and 3 bases from J; bases unmatched to any gene: 5. The CDR3 spans 15 residues. Germline CDR1 is LNHDA and CDR2 is SQIVND (reference sequence). The CDR3: CASSSRDRVNQPQHF. DNA for the CDR3: TGTGCCAGTAGTTCCCGGGACAGGGTCAATCAGCCCCAGCATTTT.

This clone has only a few counts. This chain connects TRBV9 to TRBJ1-1; D might be TRBD1 (5 bases). This CDR3 is 14 amino acids long. Germline V CDR1 and CDR2: SGDLS, YYNGEE. Deletions cut 5 bases from V and 1 base from J, with 12 bases between. DNA for the CDR3: TGTGCCAGCAGGACCGACAGATCGAACACTGAAGCTTTCTTT. This encodes CASRTDRSNTEAFF.

This clone was counted only a few times. The chain employs TRBV28 and TRBJ2-7; D is possibly TRBD2 (6 bases). Between the trimmed V and J ends, which lost 5 bases and 1 base, there was a span of 15 bases. The CDR3 runs to 15 residues. Germline CDR1 and CDR2: MDHEN and SYDVKM. CDR3 coding DNA: TGTGCCAGCAGTCCGACTGGAGGGGAATCCTACGAGCAGTACTTC. Translation gives CASSPTGGESYEQYF. The full variable domain, completed using reference TRBV28 and TRBJ2-7, is DVKVTQSSRYLVKRTGEKVFLECVQDMDHENMFWYRQDPGLGLRLIYFSYDVKMKEKGDIPEGYSVSREKKERFSLILESASTNQTSMYLCASSPTGGESYEQYFGPGTRLTVT.

This clone showed up just once. The V gene is TRBV16, the J gene TRBJ2-1; TRBD1 agrees at 8 bases. The V segment lost 3 bases and the J segment 5 bases; nucleotides outside the gene matches: 9. In germline, CDR1 is KGHSY, CDR2 FQNENV. There are 16 residues in the CDR3. The CDR3 bases are TGTGCCAGCAGCCACGTTACAGGGGGTCGGAACAATGAGCAGTTCTTC. Residues: CASSHVTGGRNNEQFF.

In nucleotides, the CDR3 is TGTGCCAGCAGCCCGAGGGTGGGTTATCAAGAGACCCAGTACTTC. Translation: CASSPRVGYQETQYF. This chain uses TRBV28 with TRBJ2-5; perhaps TRBD2 as D (5 bases). CDR1 MDHEN and CDR2 SYDVKM come from the germline V gene. The CDR3 is made up of 15 amino acids. The V and J ends lost 6 bases and 2 bases respectively, with 16 bases between them.

This clone is judged medium-sized. The rearrangement links TRBV6-8 to TRBJ1-1; D is unclear. This CDR3 is 12 amino acids long. Germline CDR1 and CDR2: MNHGY and SAAAGT. The V end was cut by 6 bases, the J end by 4 bases, with 9 bases between. CDR3 loop: CASSLMGTEAFF. The DNA of the CDR3 is TGTGCCAGCAGCCTGATGGGCACTGAAGCTTTCTTT.

J is TRBJ2-5 and V is TRBV11-3; TRBD2 aligns across 7 bases. Trimming cost V 5 bases and J 3 bases; bases outside gene matches: 6. CDR3 length: 14 amino acids. The germline V gene encodes CDR1 SGHNT and CDR2 YENEEA. CDR3 bases: TGTGCCAGCAGCATGGTAGGGACTAAAGAGACCCAGTACTTC. Translation: CASSMVGTKETQYF.